This T cell receptor (beta chain) comes out of a study of tumor-infiltrating lymphocytes in primary liver carcinoma. Overall study context: Aged between 30 and 69 years, the patients were men and women. Regarding the study as a whole: Tumor-adjacent and tumor-blood pairs displayed less overlap than did pairs of tumor regions.

The CDR3 has 14 residues. CDR1 and CDR2 from the germline V gene are SQVTM and ANQGSEA. Extraction of RNA together with DNA used about 17-31 mg of unsorted bulk tissue. Tumors were each sampled at five separate regions. Each tumor specimen held more than 85% viable tumor cells. A primer in the constant region served to generate TCR beta cDNA from 450 to 600 ng of total RNA. ARM-PCR was slightly modified, and three nested multiplex PCR rounds with it gave rise to the TCR beta libraries. In the first two PCR rounds, TRBV1-TRBV30 forward primers were paired with a C-beta reverse primer, and each round lasted about 9 cycles. TCRdb independently ran MiXCR on the multiplex PCR reads; one entry per CDR3 protein. The sample lists 50,000 to 60,000 distinct CDR3 sequences; around 77% were seen once. Regarding this clonotype: What it binds is not known. A junction boundary mismatches the germline segment, possibly from a read error.

The V and J genes are TRBV29-1 and TRBJ1-1; 8 bases match TRBD1. The clonotype was recovered from a man in his forties with primary liver carcinoma and hepatitis B virus infection. What was sequenced was liver tumor tissue from sampling region 5. Noted subset: tumor region T5, tumor centre. The CDR3 loop reads CSVTGDAMNIEAFF. The DNA of the CDR3 is TGCAGCGTGACAGGGGATGCAATGAACATTGAAGCTTTCTTT. The variable domain in full, with the rest retrieved from reference TRBV29-1 and TRBJ1-1, is SAVISQKPSRDICQRGTSLTIQCQVDSQVTMMFWYRQQPGQSLTLIATANQGSEATYESGFVIDKFPISRPNLTFSTLTVSNMSPEDSSIYLCSVTGDAMNIEAFFGQGTRLTVV.